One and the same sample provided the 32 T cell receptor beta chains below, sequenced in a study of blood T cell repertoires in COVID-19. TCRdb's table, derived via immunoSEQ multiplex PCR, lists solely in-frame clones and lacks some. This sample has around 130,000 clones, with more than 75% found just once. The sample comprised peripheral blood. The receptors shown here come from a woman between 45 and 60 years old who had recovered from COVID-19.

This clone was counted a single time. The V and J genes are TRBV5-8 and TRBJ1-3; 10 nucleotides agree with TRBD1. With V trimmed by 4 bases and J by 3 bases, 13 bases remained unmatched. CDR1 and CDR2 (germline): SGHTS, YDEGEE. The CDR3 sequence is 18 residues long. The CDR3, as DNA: TGTGCCAGCAGCGGGAGGGACAGGGGTTATCCGAGTGGAAACACCATATATTTT. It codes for CASSGRDRGYPSGNTIYF.

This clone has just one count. CDR3 sequence reads: CASNPGSSYNEQFF. CDR3 nucleotide sequence: TGTGCCAGCAACCCGGGGAGCTCCTACAATGAGCAGTTCTTC. The V gene is TRBV7-2, the J gene TRBJ2-1, with TRBD2 as a possible D gene (5 bases). The germline V gene has CDR1 SGHTA and CDR2 FQGNSA. Trimming removed 7 bases at V and 0 bases at J, with 10 bases between. The CDR3 runs to 14 residues.

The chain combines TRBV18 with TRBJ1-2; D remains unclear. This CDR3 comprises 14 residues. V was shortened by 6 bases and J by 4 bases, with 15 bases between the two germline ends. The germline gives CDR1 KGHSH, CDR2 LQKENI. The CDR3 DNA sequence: TGTGCCAGCTCTCGAGACTACGGGATCTATGGCTACACCTTC. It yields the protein CASSRDYGIYGYTF.

CDR3 region: CAWSGGGTGTSTYEQYF. CDR3 in DNA: TGTGCCTGGAGCGGAGGGGGGACCGGGACTAGTACCTACGAGCAGTACTTC. The gene calls are TRBV30 and TRBJ2-7; 8 positions match TRBD2. Germline CDR1 GTSNPN, CDR2 SVGIG (reference sequence). V lost 3 bases, J lost 2 bases, and 15 bases stayed unmatched. CDR3 length equals 17 residues.

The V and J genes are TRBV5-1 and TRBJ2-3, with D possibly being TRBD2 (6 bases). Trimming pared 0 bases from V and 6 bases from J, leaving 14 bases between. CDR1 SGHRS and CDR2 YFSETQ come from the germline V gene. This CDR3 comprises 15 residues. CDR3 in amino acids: CASSLDGGKGDTQYF. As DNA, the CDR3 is TGCGCCAGCAGCTTGGACGGAGGGAAGGGGGATACGCAGTATTTT.

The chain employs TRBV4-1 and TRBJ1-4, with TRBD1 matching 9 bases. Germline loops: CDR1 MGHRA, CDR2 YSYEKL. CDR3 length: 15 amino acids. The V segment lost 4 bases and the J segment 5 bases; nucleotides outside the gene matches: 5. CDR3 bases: TGCGCCAGCAGCCTCTCCGGGACAGGGAATGAAAAACTGTTTTTT. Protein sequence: CASSLSGTGNEKLFF.

The CDR3 coding sequence is TGTGCCTGGAGCAGGTCAGCGGGACCCCTCCACTTT. It encodes CAWSRSAGPLHF. The chain employs TRBV30 and TRBJ1-6, with unresolved D. The CDR3 has 12 residues. The V and J ends lost 3 bases and 12 bases respectively, with 12 bases between them. Germline loops: CDR1 GTSNPN, CDR2 SVGIG (reference sequence).

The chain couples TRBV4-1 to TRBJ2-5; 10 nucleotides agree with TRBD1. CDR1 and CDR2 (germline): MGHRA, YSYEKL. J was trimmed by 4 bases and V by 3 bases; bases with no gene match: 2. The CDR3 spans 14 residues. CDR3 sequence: CASSQRTGGETQYF. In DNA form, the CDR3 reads TGCGCCAGCAGCCAGAGGACAGGGGGAGAGACCCAGTACTTC.

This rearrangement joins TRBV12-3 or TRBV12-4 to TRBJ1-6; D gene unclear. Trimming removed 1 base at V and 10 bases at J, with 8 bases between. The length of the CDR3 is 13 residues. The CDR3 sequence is CASSLVVLSPLHF. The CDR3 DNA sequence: TGTGCCAGCAGTTTAGTTGTGTTATCACCCCTCCACTTT.

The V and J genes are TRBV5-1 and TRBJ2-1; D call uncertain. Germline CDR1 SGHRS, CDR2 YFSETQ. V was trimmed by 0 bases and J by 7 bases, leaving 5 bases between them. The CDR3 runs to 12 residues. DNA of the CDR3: TGCGCCAGCAGCTTGGGTCGGAATGAGCAGTTCTTC. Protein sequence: CASSLGRNEQFF.

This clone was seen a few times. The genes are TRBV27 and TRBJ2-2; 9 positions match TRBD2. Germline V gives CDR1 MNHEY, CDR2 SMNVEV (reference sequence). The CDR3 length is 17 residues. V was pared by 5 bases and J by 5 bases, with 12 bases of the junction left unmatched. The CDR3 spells CASSLLPGAGGTGELFF. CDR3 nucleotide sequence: TGTGCCAGCAGTCTTCTCCCGGGGGCGGGAGGGACCGGGGAGCTGTTTTTT.

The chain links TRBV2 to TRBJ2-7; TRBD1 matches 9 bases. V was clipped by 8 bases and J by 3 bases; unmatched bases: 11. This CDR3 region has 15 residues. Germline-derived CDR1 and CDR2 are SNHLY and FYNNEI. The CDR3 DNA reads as TGTGCCAGCGGCGGGACAGGGACCGTTAACTACGAGCAGTACTTC. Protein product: CASGGTGTVNYEQYF.

DNA for the CDR3: TGTGCCAGCAGCTTCCAGGACAGCTGGCTCCAGTACTTC. Translated, it gives CASSFQDSWLQYF. The rearrangement links TRBV7-2 to TRBJ2-7; TRBD1 is a possible D gene (6 bases). The CDR3 length is 13 residues. The V end lost 3 bases, the J end lost 10 bases, and 16 bases lay between the germline ends. Germline V gene lookup returns CDR1 SGHTA and CDR2 FQGNSA.

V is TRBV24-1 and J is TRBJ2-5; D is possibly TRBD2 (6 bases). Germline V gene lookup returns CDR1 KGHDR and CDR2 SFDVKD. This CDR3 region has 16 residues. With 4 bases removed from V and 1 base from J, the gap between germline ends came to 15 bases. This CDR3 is CATSDPVGGRQETQYF. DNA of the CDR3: TGTGCCACCAGTGACCCTGTGGGGGGACGCCAAGAGACCCAGTACTTC.

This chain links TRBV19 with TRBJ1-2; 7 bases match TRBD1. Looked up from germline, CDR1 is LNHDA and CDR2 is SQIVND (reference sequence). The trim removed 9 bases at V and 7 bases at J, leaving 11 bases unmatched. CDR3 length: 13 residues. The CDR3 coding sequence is TGTGCCAGCGCTAGGAAGGGGGCCTCTGGCTACACCTTC. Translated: CASARKGASGYTF.

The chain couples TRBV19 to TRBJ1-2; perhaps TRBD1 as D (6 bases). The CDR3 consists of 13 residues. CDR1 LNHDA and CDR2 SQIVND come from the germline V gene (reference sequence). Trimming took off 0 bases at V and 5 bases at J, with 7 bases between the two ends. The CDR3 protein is CASSIETGYGYTF. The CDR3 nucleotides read TGTGCCAGTAGTATAGAGACAGGATATGGCTACACCTTC.

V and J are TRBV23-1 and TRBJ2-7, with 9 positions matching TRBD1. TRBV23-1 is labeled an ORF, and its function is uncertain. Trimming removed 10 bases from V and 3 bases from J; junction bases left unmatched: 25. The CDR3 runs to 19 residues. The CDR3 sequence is CATPLREGQGTQTNYEQYF. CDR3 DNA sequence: TGCGCCACCCCGCTAAGGGAAGGACAGGGGACACAAACGAACTACGAGCAGTACTTC.

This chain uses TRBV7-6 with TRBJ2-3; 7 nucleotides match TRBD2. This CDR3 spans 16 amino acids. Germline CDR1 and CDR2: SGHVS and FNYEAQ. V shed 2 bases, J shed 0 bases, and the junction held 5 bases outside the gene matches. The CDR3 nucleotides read TGTGCCAGCAGCTTACGCCTAGCGGTTAGCACAGATACGCAGTATTTT. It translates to CASSLRLAVSTDTQYF.

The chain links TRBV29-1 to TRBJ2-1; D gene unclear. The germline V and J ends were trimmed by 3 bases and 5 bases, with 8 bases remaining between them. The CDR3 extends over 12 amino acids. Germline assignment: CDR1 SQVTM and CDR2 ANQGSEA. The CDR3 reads CSVDTPDNEQFF. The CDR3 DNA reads TGCAGCGTTGACACGCCAGACAATGAGCAGTTCTTC.

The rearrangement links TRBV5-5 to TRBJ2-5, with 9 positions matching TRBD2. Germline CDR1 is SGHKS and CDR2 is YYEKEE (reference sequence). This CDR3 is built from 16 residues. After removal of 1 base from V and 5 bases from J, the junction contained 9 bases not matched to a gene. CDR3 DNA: TGTGCCAGCAGCTTGACACCACTAGCGGGCCGGGAGACCCAGTACTTC. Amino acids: CASSLTPLAGRETQYF.

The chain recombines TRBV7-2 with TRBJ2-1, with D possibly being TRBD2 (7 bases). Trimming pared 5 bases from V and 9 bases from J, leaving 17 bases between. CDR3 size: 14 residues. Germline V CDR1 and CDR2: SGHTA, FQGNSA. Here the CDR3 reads CASSKQGRATEQFF. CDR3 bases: TGTGCCAGCAGCAAGCAGGGGAGGGCCACTGAGCAGTTCTTC.

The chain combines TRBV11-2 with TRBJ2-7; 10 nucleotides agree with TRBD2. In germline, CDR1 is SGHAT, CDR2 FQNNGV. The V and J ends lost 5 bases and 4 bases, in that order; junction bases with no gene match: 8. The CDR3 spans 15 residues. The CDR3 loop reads CASSQIGTSVYEQYF. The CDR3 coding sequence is TGTGCCAGCAGCCAAATAGGGACTAGCGTTTACGAGCAGTACTTC.

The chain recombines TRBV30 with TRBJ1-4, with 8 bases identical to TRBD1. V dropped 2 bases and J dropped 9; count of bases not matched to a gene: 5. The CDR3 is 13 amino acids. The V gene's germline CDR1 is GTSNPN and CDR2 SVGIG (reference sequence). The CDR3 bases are TGTGCCTGGAGTTTCGGACAGGGACAAAAACTGTTTTTT. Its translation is CAWSFGQGQKLFF.

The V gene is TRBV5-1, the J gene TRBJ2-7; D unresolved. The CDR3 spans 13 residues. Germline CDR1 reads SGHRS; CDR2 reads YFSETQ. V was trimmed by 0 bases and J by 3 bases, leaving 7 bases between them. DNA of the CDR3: TGCGCCAGCAGCTTGGTTAGTATCTACGAGCAGTACTTC. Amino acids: CASSLVSIYEQYF.

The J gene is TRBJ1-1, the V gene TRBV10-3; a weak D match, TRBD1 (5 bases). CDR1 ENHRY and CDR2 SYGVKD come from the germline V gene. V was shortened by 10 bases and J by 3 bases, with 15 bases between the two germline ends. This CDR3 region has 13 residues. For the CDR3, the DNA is TGTGCCACGCAGGGTAGAGTGGACACTGAAGCTTTCTTT. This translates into CATQGRVDTEAFF.

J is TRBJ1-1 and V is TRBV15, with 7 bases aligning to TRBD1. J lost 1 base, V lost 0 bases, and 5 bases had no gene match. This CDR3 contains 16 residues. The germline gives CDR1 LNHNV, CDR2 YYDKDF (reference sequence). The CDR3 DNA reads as TGTGCCACCAGCAGAGAGGGGGACAGAGCGAACACTGAAGCTTTCTTT. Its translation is CATSREGDRANTEAFF. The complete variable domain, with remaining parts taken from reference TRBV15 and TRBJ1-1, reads DAMVIQNPRYQVTQFGKPVTLSCSQTLNHNVMYWYQQKSSQAPKLLFHYYDKDFNNEADTPDNFQSRRPNTSFCFLDIRSPGLGDTAMYLCATSREGDRANTEAFFGQGTRLTVV.

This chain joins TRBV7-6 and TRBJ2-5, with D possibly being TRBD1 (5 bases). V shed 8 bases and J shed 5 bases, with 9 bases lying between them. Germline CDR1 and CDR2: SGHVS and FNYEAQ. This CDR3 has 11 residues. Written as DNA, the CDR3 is TGTGCCAGCGGGGCCGCGGAGACCCAGTACTTC. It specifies CASGAAETQYF.

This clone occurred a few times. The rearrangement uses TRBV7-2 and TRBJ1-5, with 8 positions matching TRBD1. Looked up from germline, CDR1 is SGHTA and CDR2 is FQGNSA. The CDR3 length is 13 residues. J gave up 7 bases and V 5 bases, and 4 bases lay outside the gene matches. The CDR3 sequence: CASSERTGQPQHF. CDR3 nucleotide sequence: TGTGCCAGCAGCGAGCGGACAGGGCAGCCCCAGCATTTT.

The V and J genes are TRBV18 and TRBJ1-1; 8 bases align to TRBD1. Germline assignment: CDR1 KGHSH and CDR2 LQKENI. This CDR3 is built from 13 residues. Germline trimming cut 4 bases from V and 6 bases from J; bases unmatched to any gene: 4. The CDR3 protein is CASSQTGGAEAFF. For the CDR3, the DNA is TGTGCCAGCTCACAAACAGGGGGGGCTGAAGCTTTCTTT.

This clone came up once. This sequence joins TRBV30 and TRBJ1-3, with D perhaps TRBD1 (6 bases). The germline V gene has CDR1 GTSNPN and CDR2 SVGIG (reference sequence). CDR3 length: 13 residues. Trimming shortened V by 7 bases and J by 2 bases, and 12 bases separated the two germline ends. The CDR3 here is CAYTQGPGNTIYF. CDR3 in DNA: TGTGCCTACACCCAGGGGCCTGGAAACACCATATATTTT. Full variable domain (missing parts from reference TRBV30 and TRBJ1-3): SQTIHQWPATLVQPVGSPLSLECTVEGTSNPNLYWYRQAAGRGLQLLFYSVGIGQISSEVPQNLSASRPQDRQFILSSKKLLLSDSGFYLCAYTQGPGNTIYFGEGSWLTVV.

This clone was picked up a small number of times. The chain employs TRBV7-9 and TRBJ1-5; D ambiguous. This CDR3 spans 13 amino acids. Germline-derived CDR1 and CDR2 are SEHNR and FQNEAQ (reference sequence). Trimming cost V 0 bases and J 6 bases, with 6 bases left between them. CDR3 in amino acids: CASSLAGSQPQHF. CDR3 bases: TGTGCCAGCAGCTTAGCCGGGAGTCAGCCCCAGCATTTT. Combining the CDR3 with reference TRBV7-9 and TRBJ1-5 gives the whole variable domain DTGVSQNPRHKITKRGQNVTFRCDPISEHNRLYWYRQTLGQGPEFLTYFQNEAQLEKSRLLSDRFSAERPKGSFSTLEIQRTEQGDSAMYLCASSLAGSQPQHFGDGTRLSIL.

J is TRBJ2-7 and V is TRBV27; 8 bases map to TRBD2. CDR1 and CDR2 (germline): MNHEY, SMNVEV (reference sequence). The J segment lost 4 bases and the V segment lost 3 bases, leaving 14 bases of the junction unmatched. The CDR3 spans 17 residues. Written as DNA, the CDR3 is TGTGCCAGCAGTTTTCGGGCTCCGAGCGGGGGATTTTACGAGCAGTACTTC. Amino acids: CASSFRAPSGGFYEQYF.